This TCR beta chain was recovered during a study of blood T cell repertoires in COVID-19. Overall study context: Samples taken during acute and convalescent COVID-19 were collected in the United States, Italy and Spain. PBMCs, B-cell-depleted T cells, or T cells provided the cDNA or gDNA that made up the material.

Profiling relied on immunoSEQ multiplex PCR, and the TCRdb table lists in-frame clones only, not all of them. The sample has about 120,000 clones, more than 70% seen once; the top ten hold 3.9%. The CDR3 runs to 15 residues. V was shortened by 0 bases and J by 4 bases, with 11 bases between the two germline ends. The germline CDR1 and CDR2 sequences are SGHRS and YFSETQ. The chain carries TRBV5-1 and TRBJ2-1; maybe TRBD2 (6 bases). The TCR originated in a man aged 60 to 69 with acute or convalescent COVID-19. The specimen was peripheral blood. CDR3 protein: CASSLVPGDYNEQFF. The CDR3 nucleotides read TGCGCCAGCAGCTTGGTACCGGGGGATTACAATGAGCAGTTCTTC.